The clone carrying this T cell receptor beta chain was seen just once. The antigen remains undetermined. The data are from a study of T cells in localized non-small cell lung cancer. Study results and limitations: It was uninvolved adjacent lung that showed the highest T cell clonality, exceeding tumor. Heterogeneity remains possible because sequencing was limited to only one tumor region. The appearance of a median about 60 of the top 100 tumor clones was seen in adjacent lung.

Profiling relied on immunoSEQ multiplex PCR, and the TCRdb table lists in-frame clones only, not all of them. The sample yields more than 20,000 clones, roughly 87% seen once. The sample here was peripheral blood, taken before any cancer treatment. The clonotype comes from a male donor at least 60 years old with stage I squamous cell lung carcinoma.

The DNA for the CDR3 is TGTGCCAGTAGCCCCCATGGGGGGGGAGAGCAGTTCTTC. Translation: CASSPHGGGEQFF. The chain uses TRBV19 and TRBJ2-1; the match to TRBD2 covers 7 bases. The germline CDR1 and CDR2 sequences are LNHDA and SQIVND (reference sequence). V trimming: 6 bases; J trimming: 10 bases; junction bases outside the gene matches: 9. The CDR3 loop spans 13 amino acids.